What follows describes a single T cell receptor (beta chain). The data belong to a study of blood T cell repertoires in COVID-19. Study-wide background: T cells, B-cell-depleted T cells, or PBMCs provided the cDNA or gDNA that served as material.

The CDR3 has 17 residues. V lost 4 bases and J lost 2; bases outside the gene matches: 6. Germline V gives CDR1 SGHDT, CDR2 YYEEEE. Enrollees, about 18 to 90 years old, lived in 25 or so US areas. Under the authors' procedure: Estimation of nucleated cell counts was performed using reference gene primer amplification. TCRdb's table, derived via immunoSEQ multiplex PCR, lists solely in-frame clones and lacks some. The V and J calls and clone size were taken over from that table, and D and trimming were inferred from the DNA. This sample has hundreds of thousands of clones, with about four fifths found just once.

V and J are TRBV5-6 and TRBJ1-6; 10 nucleotides agree with TRBD1. This receptor was identified in a woman in her thirties or forties who had been exposed to COVID-19. Source material: PBMCs or T cells enriched from blood (not recorded which). The DNA of the CDR3 is TGTGCCAGCAGCCCCGAGGGGACAGGGGCCTATAATTCACCCCTCCACTTT. It codes for CASSPEGTGAYNSPLHF.